This TCR beta chain was identified in a study of T cells in Graves' hyperthyroidism and ophthalmopathy. Whole-study results and caveats: For ophthalmopathy, model prediction preceded onset by a median about six months.

Disease lasting under 3 months, a NOSPECS grade of at least 4, and a Clinical Activity Score of at least 3 were features of the ophthalmopathy patients. The PBMCs were taken from roughly 10 ml of fresh peripheral blood. Germline CDR1 and CDR2: SEHNR and FQNEAQ (reference sequence). The V and J ends lost 5 bases and 4 bases respectively, with 16 bases between them. This CDR3 is built from 15 residues. RNA transcripts provided the source from which TCR beta CDR3 regions were amplified. HTBI primers were employed in a first-round RT-PCR of the TCR CDR3. Using its own MiXCR run on the multiplex PCR reads, TCRdb lists one record per CDR3 protein. This repertoire shows some 490,000 distinct CDR3 sequences, roughly 15% found once; its top ten account for around 32%. To note about this clonotype: Its antigen is undetermined.

The chain carries TRBV7-9 and TRBJ2-3; D uncertain. The sample taken for sequencing was blood. This receptor was taken from a woman younger than 45 with Graves' ophthalmopathy. CDR3 loop: CASSLLLETPDTQYF. CDR3 bases: TGTGCCAGCAGCCTCCTCCTAGAAACTCCAGATACGCAGTATTTT.